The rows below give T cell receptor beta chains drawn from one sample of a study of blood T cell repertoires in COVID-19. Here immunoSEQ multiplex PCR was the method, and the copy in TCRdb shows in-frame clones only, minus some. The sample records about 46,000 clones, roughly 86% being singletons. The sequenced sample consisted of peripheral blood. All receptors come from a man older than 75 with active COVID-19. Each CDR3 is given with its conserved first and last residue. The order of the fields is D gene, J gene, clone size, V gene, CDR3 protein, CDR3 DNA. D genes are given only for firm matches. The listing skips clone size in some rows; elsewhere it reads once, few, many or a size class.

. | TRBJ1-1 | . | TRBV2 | CASSTGLSTEAFF | TGTGCCAGCAGTACAGGGTTGAGCACTGAAGCTTTCTTT
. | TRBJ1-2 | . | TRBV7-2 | CASSYRDYGYTF | TGTGCCAGCAGCTACCGGGACTATGGCTACACCTTC
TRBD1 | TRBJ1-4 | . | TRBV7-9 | CASSLTGGVGEKLFF | TGTGCCAGCAGTTTAACAGGGGGGGTCGGTGAAAAACTGTTTTTT
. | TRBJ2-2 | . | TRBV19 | CASSLRGSTGELFF | TGTGCCAGTAGTCTCAGGGGTAGCACCGGGGAGCTGTTTTTT
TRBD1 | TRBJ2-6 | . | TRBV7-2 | CASSFGDRGLAGANVLTF | TGTGCCAGCAGCTTCGGGGACAGGGGTTTAGCTGGGGCCAACGTCCTGACTTTC
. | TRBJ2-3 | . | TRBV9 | CASRGQLTDTQYF | TGTGCCAGCAGGGGGCAGCTCACAGATACGCAGTATTTT
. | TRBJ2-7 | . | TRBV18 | CASSPQGTSYEQYF | TGTGCCAGCTCACCACAGGGGACATCCTACGAGCAGTACTTC
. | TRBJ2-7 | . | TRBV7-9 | CASSLHDFYEQYF | TGTGCCAGCAGCTTGCACGACTTTTACGAGCAGTACTTC
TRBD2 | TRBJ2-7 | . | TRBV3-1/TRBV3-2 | CASSPTTRLGAGGNYEQYF | TGTGCCAGCAGCCCTACTACGAGGTTAGGAGCGGGAGGGAACTACGAGCAGTACTTC
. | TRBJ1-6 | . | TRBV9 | CASSVVGEYYSPLHF | TGTGCCAGCAGCGTAGTAGGGGAATACTACTCACCCCTCCACTTT
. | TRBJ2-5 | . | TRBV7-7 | CASSFGETQYF | TGTGCCAGCAGCTTCGGAGAGACCCAGTACTTC
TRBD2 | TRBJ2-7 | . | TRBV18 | CASSPSPLDRGLAGIGYEQYF | TGTGCCAGCTCACCCTCGCCTCTTGACAGGGGACTAGCGGGAATTGGGTACGAGCAGTACTTC
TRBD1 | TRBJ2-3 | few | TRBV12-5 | CASGSGGTGETDTQYF | TGTGCTAGTGGTTCGGGCGGGACAGGGGAAACGGATACGCAGTATTTT
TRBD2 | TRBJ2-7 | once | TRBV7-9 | CASTTGRGLADLVQYF | TGTGCCAGCACCACAGGGAGGGGACTAGCGGATCTGGTGCAGTACTTC
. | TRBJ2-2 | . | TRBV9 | CASTPVQGPGELFF | TGTGCCAGCACCCCAGTCCAGGGCCCCGGGGAGCTGTTTTTT
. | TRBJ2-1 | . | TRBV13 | CASSLEPGGALNYNEQFF | TGTGCCAGCAGCTTAGAACCCGGAGGGGCGCTTAACTACAATGAGCAGTTCTTC
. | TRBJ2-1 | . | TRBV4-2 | CASSQEPADSYNEQFF | TGTGCCAGCAGCCAAGAACCAGCGGACTCCTACAATGAGCAGTTCTTC
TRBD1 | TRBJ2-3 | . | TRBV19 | CATRDRVITDTQYF | TGTGCCACCAGAGACAGGGTGATCACAGATACGCAGTATTTT
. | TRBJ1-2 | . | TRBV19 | CASSTSGAGFSYGYTF | TGTGCCAGTAGTACGTCAGGGGCCGGTTTTTCATATGGCTACACCTTC
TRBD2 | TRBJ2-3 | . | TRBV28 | CASSRIAGPSTDTQYF | TGTGCCAGCAGCCGGATAGCGGGCCCAAGCACAGATACGCAGTATTTT
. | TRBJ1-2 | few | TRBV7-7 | CASLDDDRTFYGYTF | TGTGCCAGCCTGGACGATGACAGGACGTTCTATGGCTACACCTTC
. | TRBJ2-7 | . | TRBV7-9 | CASEPGTYEQYF | TGTGCCAGCGAGCCAGGGACATACGAGCAGTACTTC
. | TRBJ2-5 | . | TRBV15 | CATSRGLENVETQYF | TGTGCCACCAGCAGAGGGCTAGAGAATGTTGAGACCCAGTACTTC
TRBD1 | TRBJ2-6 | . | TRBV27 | CASSLVSQGAQFSGANVLTF | TGTGCCAGCAGTTTAGTCTCACAGGGGGCTCAATTCTCTGGGGCCAACGTCCTGACTTTC
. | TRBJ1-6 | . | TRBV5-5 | CASSRQSSPLHF | TGTGCCAGCAGCCGACAGAGTTCACCCCTCCACTTT
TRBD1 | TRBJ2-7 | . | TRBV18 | CASSPFGQGAKEQYF | TGTGCCAGCTCACCATTCGGACAGGGGGCGAAGGAGCAGTACTTC
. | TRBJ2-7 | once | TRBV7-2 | CASTYTGSHYEQYF | TGTGCCAGCACCTATACAGGGAGTCACTACGAGCAGTACTTC
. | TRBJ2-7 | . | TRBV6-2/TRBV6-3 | CASSYSSFPSSPEQYF | TGTGCCAGCAGTTACTCGAGTTTTCCTAGTAGTCCCGAGCAGTACTTC
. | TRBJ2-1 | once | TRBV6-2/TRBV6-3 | CASTPTLNNEQFF | TGTGCCAGCACCCCGACACTGAACAATGAGCAGTTCTTC
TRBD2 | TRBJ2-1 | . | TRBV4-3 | CASSQDVTSGPYNEQFF | TGCGCCAGCAGCCAAGATGTGACTAGCGGACCCTACAATGAGCAGTTCTTC
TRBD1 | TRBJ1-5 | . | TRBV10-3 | CAISESLFGTGGDQPQHF | TGTGCCATCAGTGAGTCGTTGTTCGGGACAGGGGGCGATCAGCCCCAGCATTTT
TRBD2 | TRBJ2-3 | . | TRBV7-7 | CANLTGLAGVGNTDTQYF | TGTGCCAATCTTACGGGACTAGCGGGAGTGGGGAACACAGATACGCAGTATTTT
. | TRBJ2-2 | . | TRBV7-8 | CASSLSPSVNTGELFF | TGTGCCAGCAGCTTAAGTCCTAGCGTAAACACCGGGGAGCTGTTTTTT
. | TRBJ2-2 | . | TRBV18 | CASSPGGRGELFF | TGTGCCAGCTCACCAGGCGGTCGAGGGGAGCTGTTTTTT
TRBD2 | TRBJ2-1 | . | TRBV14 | CASSQDGGRAIYNEQFF | TGTGCCAGCAGCCAAGATGGAGGGAGGGCCATCTACAATGAGCAGTTCTTC
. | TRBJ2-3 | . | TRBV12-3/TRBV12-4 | CANSLTGRAPQYF | TGTGCCAACAGTTTAACAGGGCGAGCCCCGCAGTATTTT
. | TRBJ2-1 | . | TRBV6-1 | CASSENLSSYNEQFF | TGTGCCAGCAGTGAAAATCTCAGCTCCTACAATGAGCAGTTCTTC
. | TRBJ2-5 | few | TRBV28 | CASSLRTGSGGETQYF | TGTGCCAGCAGTCTTCGAACAGGGTCGGGAGGAGAGACCCAGTACTTC
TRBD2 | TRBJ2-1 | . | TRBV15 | CATSRTSGRDEQFF | TGTGCCACCAGCAGGACTAGCGGGAGGGATGAGCAGTTCTTC
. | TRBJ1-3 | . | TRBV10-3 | CAISESIQRFSGNTIYF | TGTGCCATCAGTGAGTCCATCCAACGGTTCTCTGGAAACACCATATATTTT
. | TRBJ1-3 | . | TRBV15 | CATSRRRQNRSGNTIYF | TGTGCCACCAGCAGACGGCGGCAAAACCGGTCTGGAAACACCATATATTTT
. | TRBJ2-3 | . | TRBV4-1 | CASSQVSGARDTQYF | TGCGCCAGCAGCCAAGTCTCAGGGGCCAGGGATACGCAGTATTTT
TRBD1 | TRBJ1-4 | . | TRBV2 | CASSQTTGGWVKLFF | TGTGCCAGCAGCCAAACGACAGGGGGGTGGGTAAAACTGTTTTTT
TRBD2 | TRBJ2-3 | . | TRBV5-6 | CASSDSGSTVTDTQYF | TGTGCCAGCAGCGACAGCGGGAGTACCGTCACAGATACGCAGTATTTT
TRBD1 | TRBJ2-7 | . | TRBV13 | CASSTYRGHYEQYF | TGTGCCAGCAGCACTTACAGGGGGCACTACGAGCAGTACTTC
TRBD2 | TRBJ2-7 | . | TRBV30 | CAWRERGYEQYF | TGTGCCTGGAGAGAGCGGGGGTACGAGCAGTACTTC
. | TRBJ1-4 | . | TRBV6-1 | CASSDRGGATNEKLFF | TGTGCCAGCAGTGATAGAGGGGGAGCGACTAATGAAAAACTGTTTTTT
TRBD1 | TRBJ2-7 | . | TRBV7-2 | CASSKGQGSYEQYF | TGTGCCAGCAGCAAGGGACAGGGCTCCTACGAGCAGTACTTC
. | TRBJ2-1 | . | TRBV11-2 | CASSLDRVRTYNNEQFF | TGTGCCAGCAGCTTAGATCGAGTGCGGACATATAACAATGAGCAGTTCTTC
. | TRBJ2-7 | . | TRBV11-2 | CASSSTVRDVEQYF | TGTGCCAGCAGCTCCACAGTGAGAGATGTCGAGCAGTACTTC
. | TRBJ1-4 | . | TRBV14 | CASSLTGWGEKLFF | TGTGCCAGCAGCCTCACAGGGTGGGGCGAAAAACTGTTTTTT
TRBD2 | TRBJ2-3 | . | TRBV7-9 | CASSQGRGLAGVTDTQYF | TGTGCCAGCAGCCAGGGGAGAGGACTAGCGGGAGTGACAGATACGCAGTATTTT
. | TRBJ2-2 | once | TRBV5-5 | CASSSERNAGELFF | TGTGCCAGCAGCTCGGAGAGGAATGCCGGGGAGCTGTTTTTT
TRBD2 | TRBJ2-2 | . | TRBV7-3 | CASRKGGVDTGELFF | TGTGCCAGCAGGAAGGGAGGGGTAGACACCGGGGAGCTGTTTTTT